A selection of T cell receptor beta chains follows, all from one sample in a study of CD8 T cells in ankylosing spondylitis. TCRdb recomputed calls from the 5' RACE reads with MiXCR, one row per CDR3 protein. The data show around 540,000 distinct CDR3 sequences, about an eighth seen once. The specimen sequenced was blood, either unsorted or a sorted T cell fraction (not recorded which). The origin of the receptors is a male donor with ankylosing spondylitis. CDR3s include the opening cysteine and the closing phenylalanine or tryptophan. The order of the fields is D gene, V gene, clone size, J gene, CDR3 protein, CDR3 DNA. A D gene is named only where the DNA matches it firmly. Clone size is given for some rows only: seen once, a few or many times, or a class if the clone is expanded.

TRBD1	TRBV20-1	-	TRBJ1-2	CSARRGRQGARDYGYTF	TGCAGTGCTAGGCGGGGGCGGCAGGGGGCTCGGGACTATGGCTACACCTTC
-	TRBV27	-	TRBJ1-2	CASSLSWQMGGYTF	TGTGCCAGCAGTTTATCTTGGCAGATGGGGGGCTACACCTTC
-	TRBV12-3/TRBV12-4	-	TRBJ1-2	CASSPTLHGGYTF	TGTGCCAGCAGTCCAACTCTCCATGGAGGCTACACCTTC
-	TRBV29-1	many	TRBJ2-5	CSVGLGETQYF	TGCAGCGTTGGGCTCGGGGAGACCCAGTACTTC
-	TRBV27	many	TRBJ1-2	CASSFEGPWVHGYTF	TGTGCCAGCAGTTTCGAAGGACCATGGGTCCATGGCTACACCTTC
-	TRBV7-2	-	TRBJ1-1	CASSLKGSREAFF	TGTGCCAGCAGCTTAAAGGGATCTCGTGAAGCTTTCTTT
TRBD1	TRBV7-9	few	TRBJ1-4	CAIAVGLTGAKNEKLFF	TGTGCCATCGCCGTGGGCCTTACAGGGGCGAAGAATGAAAAACTGTTTTTT
-	TRBV7-8	-	TRBJ1-2	CASSLAPGPNYGYTF	TGTGCCAGCAGCTTAGCCCCAGGCCCCAACTATGGCTACACCTTC
TRBD1	TRBV5-6	-	TRBJ2-1	CASSQDRGGSYNEQFF	TGTGCCAGCAGCCAGGACAGGGGGGGATCCTACAATGAGCAGTTCTTC
-	TRBV3-1	few	TRBJ2-1	CVTSGNSYNEQFF	TGTGTTACGTCAGGTAATTCCTACAATGAGCAGTTCTTC